What follows are 17 T cell receptor beta chains derived from one specimen sequenced in a study of blood T cell repertoires in COVID-19. Method: immunoSEQ multiplex PCR; TCRdb's copy keeps in-frame clones and lacks some. The data show roughly 140,000 clones, 60% to 80% seen once. Sequencing was done on a sample of peripheral blood. The receptors were sampled from a man aged 50 to 60 with active or convalescent COVID-19.

The chain is built from TRBV7-8 and TRBJ2-3, with D perhaps matching TRBD2 (5 bases). V gave up 5 bases and J gave up 2 bases, with 11 bases separating them. The length of the CDR3 is 14 residues. CDR1 is SGHVS and CDR2 is FQNEAQ in the germline V gene. The CDR3 DNA follows: TGTGCCAGCAGCCGTCTAGACTACACAGATACGCAGTATTTT. Its protein is CASSRLDYTDTQYF.

The gene calls are TRBV7-8 and TRBJ1-1, with 9 bases matching TRBD1. This CDR3 has 15 residues. The V and J ends lost 2 bases and 4 bases, in that order; junction bases with no gene match: 5. Germline V gene data show CDR1 as SGHVS and CDR2 as FQNEAQ. CDR3 DNA sequence: TGTGCCAGCAGCTTACGGACAGGGGAAGGCACTGAAGCTTTCTTT. This codes for CASSLRTGEGTEAFF.

The J gene is TRBJ2-4, the V gene TRBV19; TRBD1 aligns across 7 bases. The J segment lost 3 bases and the V segment lost 7 bases, leaving 9 bases of the junction unmatched. Germline CDR1 is LNHDA and CDR2 is SQIVND (reference sequence). CDR3 length equals 15 residues. CDR3 sequence reads: CASNPLAGGKNIQYF. Here the CDR3 DNA reads TGTGCCAGTAACCCTCTAGCAGGGGGCAAAAACATTCAGTACTTC. The full variable domain, with the rest looked up from reference TRBV19 and TRBJ2-4, is DGGITQSPKYLFRKEGQNVTLSCEQNLNHDAMYWYRQDPGQGLRLIYYSQIVNDFQKGDIAEGYSVSREKKESFPLTVTSAQKNPTAFYLCASNPLAGGKNIQYFGAGTRLSVL.

The chain joins TRBV28 to TRBJ1-5, with 9 bases fitting TRBD1. The CDR3 extends over 14 amino acids. CDR1 and CDR2 from the germline V gene are MDHEN and SYDVKM. V dropped 6 bases and J dropped 7; count of bases not matched to a gene: 7. The CDR3 coding sequence is TGTGCCAGCAGGGCAACAGGGGGCGGCCAGCCCCAGCATTTT. This sequence encodes CASRATGGGQPQHF.

A single count supports this clone. The chain joins TRBV15 to TRBJ2-7; D may be TRBD2 (6 bases). There are 14 residues in the CDR3. Trimming stripped 5 bases from V and 3 bases from J, with 14 bases between. Germline CDR1 LNHNV, CDR2 YYDKDF (reference sequence). The CDR3 loop reads CATSGSGGDYEQYF. The CDR3, as DNA: TGTGCCACCAGCGGTAGCGGAGGGGACTACGAGCAGTACTTC.

This clone was detected only once. The chain joins TRBV19 to TRBJ1-1, with D hard to call. The CDR3 length is 14 residues. Trimming left V 3 bases short and J 5 bases short, with 13 bases between. Germline loops: CDR1 LNHDA, CDR2 SQIVND (reference sequence). CDR3 protein: CASSMTGMGTEAFF. The CDR3 nucleotides read TGTGCCAGTAGTATGACGGGAATGGGGACTGAAGCTTTCTTT. The variable domain in full, with the rest retrieved from reference TRBV19 and TRBJ1-1, is DGGITQSPKYLFRKEGQNVTLSCEQNLNHDAMYWYRQDPGQGLRLIYYSQIVNDFQKGDIAEGYSVSREKKESFPLTVTSAQKNPTAFYLCASSMTGMGTEAFFGQGTRLTVV.

The chain couples TRBV9 to TRBJ2-1; tentatively, D is TRBD1 (6 bases). CDR1 is SGDLS, CDR2 YYNGEE, per germline. The V and J ends lost 3 bases and 3 bases respectively, with 16 bases between them. This CDR3 contains 16 residues. The CDR3, as DNA: TGTGCCAGCAGCGACTCCCCGGGACATAGCTACAATGAGCAGTTCTTC. Translating it yields CASSDSPGHSYNEQFF.

V is TRBV18 and J is TRBJ2-5; 7 bases line up with TRBD1. The junction had 2 bases not matched to a gene; V was cut back by 4 bases and J by 0 bases. The CDR3 is 14 residues long. Germline CDR1 KGHSH, CDR2 LQKENI. CDR3 DNA sequence: TGTGCCAGCTCACTACAGGGGTACCAAGAGACCCAGTACTTC. Translation: CASSLQGYQETQYF. Looking up the rest from reference TRBV18 and TRBJ2-5 gives the full variable domain: NAGVMQNPRHLVRRRGQEARLRCSPMKGHSHVYWYRQLPEEGLKFMVYLQKENIIDESGMPKERFSAEFPKEGPSILRIQQVVRGDSAAYFCASSLQGYQETQYFGPGTRLLVL.

The chain carries TRBV24-1 and TRBJ2-2, with a tentative D call TRBD2 (7 bases). The V gene lost 1 base and the J gene lost 6 bases, with 14 bases spanning the gap. Germline-derived CDR1 and CDR2 are KGHDR and SFDVKD. The CDR3 consists of 16 residues. In DNA, the CDR3 is TGTGCCACCAGTGATTTTAAACAGGGAGGGGCCGGGGAGCTGTTTTTT. Amino acids: CATSDFKQGGAGELFF.

The rearrangement joins TRBV6-5 to TRBJ2-2; possibly TRBD2 for D (5 bases). Trimming pared 3 bases from V and 7 bases from J, leaving 6 bases between. The germline V gene has CDR1 MNHEY and CDR2 SVGAGI. CDR3 length: 12 amino acids. CDR3 amino acids: CASSYRGGELFF. CDR3 nucleotides: TGTGCCAGCAGTTATCGGGGCGGGGAGCTGTTTTTT.

DNA for the CDR3: TGTGCCAGCAGCGTCAATCAGGGGGCGAGCTCTGGAAACACCATATATTTT. This sequence encodes CASSVNQGASSGNTIYF. V is TRBV9 and J is TRBJ1-3; TRBD1 matches 8 bases. There are 17 residues in the CDR3. Trimming cost V 2 bases and J 0 bases; bases outside gene matches: 7. Germline CDR1 reads SGDLS; CDR2 reads YYNGEE.

The chain combines TRBV6-5 with TRBJ2-7, with a possible D match to TRBD1 (6 bases). Trimming stripped 6 bases from V and 5 bases from J, with 20 bases between. The CDR3 totals 15 residues. Germline V CDR1 and CDR2: MNHEY, SVGAGI. In nucleotides, the CDR3 is TGTGCCAGCAGCCCGACAAGCGTACAGGGCCACGAGCAGTACTTC. Translation gives CASSPTSVQGHEQYF.

This clone was counted only a few times. The chain links TRBV10-3 to TRBJ2-5; 9 bases align to TRBD1. Germline assignment: CDR1 ENHRY and CDR2 SYGVKD. This CDR3 is 15 amino acids long. With V trimmed by 4 bases and J by 5 bases, 8 bases remained unmatched. DNA for the CDR3: TGTGCCATCAGTGCTCCCGGGACAGGGCGGGAGACCCAGTACTTC. Protein: CAISAPGTGRETQYF.

The genes are TRBV6-5 and TRBJ2-1; no clear D. Per germline, CDR1 MNHEY and CDR2 SVGAGI. The CDR3 has 15 residues. Between the trimmed V and J ends, which lost 7 bases and 3 bases, there was a span of 16 bases. CDR3 sequence (DNA): TGTGCCAGCACCCCACCGGGTTTCGACTACAATGAGCAGTTCTTC. Residues: CASTPPGFDYNEQFF.

The rearrangement uses TRBV10-1 and TRBJ1-1, with D possibly TRBD1 on 5 matching bases. Per germline, CDR1 WNHNN and CDR2 SYGVQD (reference sequence). Trimming removed 6 bases at V and 1 base at J, with 15 bases between. The CDR3 is 15 residues long. Written as DNA, the CDR3 is TGCGCCAGCAGGCTTCGGCCCGGGGGGAACACTGAAGCTTTCTTT. Its protein is CASRLRPGGNTEAFF.

The chain recombines TRBV3-1 (or the pseudogene TRBV3-2) with TRBJ1-1, with TRBD1 matching over 10 bases. The V and J ends lost 4 bases and 4 bases, in that order; junction bases with no gene match: 6. The germline CDR1 and CDR2 sequences are LGHDT and YNNKEL (reference sequence). This CDR3 is 15 amino acids long. Written as DNA, the CDR3 is TGTGCCAGCAGCCCCCCGGGACAGGGGCTCACTGAAGCTTTCTTT. Its translation is CASSPPGQGLTEAFF.

The gene calls are TRBV7-7 and TRBJ2-5; tentatively, D is TRBD2 (5 bases). CDR1 and CDR2 (germline): SSHAT, FNYEAQ (reference sequence). Trimming pared 6 bases from V and 1 base from J, leaving 15 bases between. The CDR3 is made up of 15 amino acids. The DNA for the CDR3 is TGTGCCAGCAGTCTAGCTGGACTTCCCCAAGAGACCCAGTACTTC. Translated: CASSLAGLPQETQYF.